This T cell receptor (beta chain) stems from a study of human T cells and chemical hapten exposure. About the study: Donors were sensitized with 2% DPC on the upper inner arm.

Regarding this clonotype: Its antigen is currently unknown.

Noted time point: pre-sensitization, week 0. Treatment described: therapeutic diphenylcyclopropenone sensitization with weekly scalp DPC. Study results and caveats: With regard to DPC sensitization, TCRs above 1 in 1000 frequency did not change.

CDR1 and CDR2 from the germline V gene are MDHEN and SYDVKM. The CDR3 has 16 residues. V was trimmed by 3 bases and J by 3 bases, leaving 12 bases between them. One entry per CDR3 protein, called by TCRdb with MiXCR from the RACE reads. The repertoire has a few hundred thousand distinct CDR3 sequences, 5.5% of them found once; the top ten carry more than 8%. The source was whole blood, collected in connection with sensitization to the hapten diphenylcyclopropenone (DPC). The V and J genes are TRBV28 and TRBJ1-6; D possibly corresponds to TRBD1 (6 bases). The TCR originated in a young woman with alopecia areata. Some clones in this sample may be carry-over from other donors' samples. The CDR3 coding sequence is TGTGCCAGCAGTTTTGACAGGCCTGTCTATAATTCACCCCTCCACTTT. It codes for CASSFDRPVYNSPLHF.